This T cell receptor (beta chain) emerged from a study of PD-1 blockade in classical Hodgkin lymphoma. Using immunoSEQ multiplex PCR, the repertoire was profiled, and TCRdb retains in-frame clones only, with some absent. The profile shows tens of thousands of clones, more than 75% of them singletons. Every one of the patients relapsed after autologous stem cell transplantation (brentuximab vedotin exposure was variable). Overall study findings and caveats: Whatever underlies the repertoire differences (possibly disease activity or prior therapy) remains undefined. Complete responders possessed baseline diversity comparable to newly diagnosed patients.

Turning to this clone: Antigen unknown.

This CDR3 contains 13 residues. In germline, CDR1 is MGHRA, CDR2 YSYEKL. V lost 8 bases, J lost 8 bases, and 11 bases stayed unmatched. This TCR was recovered from a human donor with classical Hodgkin lymphoma. V gene TRBV4-1 combines with J gene TRBJ2-5; 7 nucleotides agree with TRBD1. The sequenced sample was peripheral blood mononuclear cells (PBMCs), obtained at baseline. The DNA of the CDR3 is TGCGCCAGCTCCAACGGGGACAGAATAACCCAGTACTTC. This sequence encodes CASSNGDRITQYF.